Shown below are 29 T cell receptor beta chains from a single sample sequenced in a study of T cell responses to AZD1222 COVID-19 vaccine. The method was immunoSEQ multiplex PCR; TCRdb's version includes in-frame clones alone and lacks a portion of them. This table holds 150,000 to 200,000 clones, more than 80% found once. Sequenced here: peripheral blood, sampled 28 days after the second dose of the MenACWY control vaccine. Receptors were obtained from an adult who received the MenACWY meningococcal vaccine as a control.

The V gene is TRBV20-1, the J gene TRBJ2-4; maybe TRBD1 (6 bases). Trimming stripped 5 bases from V and 8 bases from J, with 10 bases between. Looked up from germline, CDR1 is DFQATT and CDR2 is SNEGSKA (reference sequence). CDR3 size: 11 residues. The CDR3 coding sequence is TGCAGTGCTTCCCGGACAGACATTCAGTACTTC. Protein: CSASRTDIQYF.

The chain uses TRBV6-2 or TRBV6-3 and TRBJ1-5, with D possibly TRBD1 on 5 matching bases. Looked up from germline, CDR1 is MNHEY and CDR2 is SVGEGT. The CDR3 sequence is 14 residues long. V shed 5 bases and J shed 0 bases, with 8 bases lying between them. CDR3 bases: TGTGCCAGCAGTCTAGGGGATAGCAATCAGCCCCAGCATTTT. This translates into CASSLGDSNQPQHF.

This CDR3 is CASRLQETQYF. CDR3 sequence (DNA): TGCGCCAGCAGATTACAAGAGACCCAGTACTTC. This chain uses TRBV5-1 with TRBJ2-5; D remains unclear. V was shortened by 5 bases and J by 2 bases, with 4 bases between the two germline ends. The CDR3 covers 11 residues. The V gene's germline CDR1 is SGHRS and CDR2 YFSETQ.

This chain connects TRBV24-1 to TRBJ2-7; D is ambiguous. The CDR3 length is 12 residues. V was cut by 4 bases and J by 4 bases, with 7 bases left in between. Germline CDR1 and CDR2: KGHDR and SFDVKD. In DNA form, the CDR3 reads TGTGCCACCAGTGACTCAGATTACGAGCAGTACTTC. Translated: CATSDSDYEQYF.

This chain joins TRBV30 and TRBJ1-2; TRBD1 matches 8 bases. Germline CDR1 GTSNPN, CDR2 SVGIG (reference sequence). J lost 4 bases, V lost 0 bases, and 1 base had no gene match. The CDR3 is 13 residues long. CDR3 loop: CAWSVQGAYGYTF. CDR3 nucleotide sequence: TGTGCCTGGAGTGTCCAGGGGGCCTATGGCTACACCTTC.

CDR3 protein: CATKGDNQPQHF. The CDR3 nucleotides read TGTGCCACCAAAGGAGACAATCAGCCCCAGCATTTT. This chain connects TRBV6-5 to TRBJ1-5; D call uncertain. The CDR3 spans 12 residues. From germline, CDR1 is MNHEY and CDR2 SVGAGI. V was trimmed by 10 bases and J by 3 bases, leaving 10 bases between them.

The chain recombines TRBV7-8 with TRBJ2-3, with 7 positions matching TRBD1. The CDR3 spans 15 residues. With 2 bases clipped from V and 6 bases from J, the junction kept 8 bases outside the gene matches. Germline V lookup: CDR1 SGHVS, CDR2 FQNEAQ. In DNA, the CDR3 is TGTGCCAGCAGCTTACGGGACAGCCAATATGATACGCAGTATTTT. This translates into CASSLRDSQYDTQYF.

The V and J genes are TRBV5-1 and TRBJ2-3, with 11 positions matching TRBD2. This CDR3 has 15 residues. V gave up 3 bases and J gave up 5 bases; unmatched junction bases: 5. Germline CDR1 SGHRS, CDR2 YFSETQ. The CDR3 bases are TGCGCCAGCAGCTCCCCACTAGCGGGAGAAGATACGCAGTATTTT. Amino acids: CASSSPLAGEDTQYF. Combining the CDR3 with reference TRBV5-1 and TRBJ2-3 gives the whole variable domain KAGVTQTPRYLIKTRGQQVTLSCSPISGHRSVSWYQQTPGQGLQFLFEYFSETQRNKGNFPGRFSGRQFSNSRSEMNVSTLELGDSALYLCASSSPLAGEDTQYFGPGTRLTVL.

This chain uses TRBV10-1 with TRBJ2-3; 10 bases fit TRBD2. This CDR3 is 15 amino acids long. V gave up 9 bases and J gave up 3 bases; unmatched junction bases: 9. The germline V gene has CDR1 WNHNN and CDR2 SYGVQD (reference sequence). The CDR3 is CASIASGSGTDTQYF. The CDR3 coding sequence is TGCGCCAGTATAGCTAGCGGGAGTGGAACAGATACGCAGTATTTT.

This clone appeared a single time. This rearrangement joins TRBV27 to TRBJ1-6, with 8 positions matching TRBD1. J was trimmed by 8 bases and V by 1 base; bases with no gene match: 13. Germline loops: CDR1 MNHEY, CDR2 SMNVEV (reference sequence). The CDR3 has 18 amino acids. The CDR3 DNA reads TGTGCCAGCAGTTTATTAGGGACAGGATTTACAAGGGATTCACCCCTCCACTTT. Amino acid sequence: CASSLLGTGFTRDSPLHF.

The chain links TRBV18 to TRBJ1-2; possible D gene TRBD1, 6 bases. V was trimmed by 6 bases and J by 5 bases, leaving 13 bases between them. Germline-derived CDR1 and CDR2 are KGHSH and LQKENI. The CDR3 spans 13 residues. The CDR3 sequence is CASSPGQPYGYTF. The CDR3 DNA reads as TGTGCCAGCTCCCCCGGACAGCCATATGGCTACACCTTC.

This clone showed up just once. The J gene is TRBJ1-6, the V gene TRBV9; D remains unclear. Germline CDR1 is SGDLS and CDR2 is YYNGEE. This CDR3 has 15 residues. The V end was cut by 0 bases, the J end by 6 bases, with 10 bases between. Here the CDR3 DNA reads TGTGCCAGCAGCGTAGAGGAGACGCCTAATTCACCCCTCCACTTT. Its protein product is CASSVEETPNSPLHF.

The chain links TRBV6-1 to TRBJ1-1; TRBD1 agrees at 10 bases. Germline V gene sequence: CDR1 MNHNS, CDR2 SASEGT. The trim removed 2 bases at V and 3 bases at J, leaving 3 bases unmatched. The CDR3 extends over 15 amino acids. Here the CDR3 reads CASSEWGTGDTEAFF. The CDR3 region has the DNA TGTGCCAGCAGTGAATGGGGGACAGGGGACACTGAAGCTTTCTTT.

CDR3 sequence: CASSTGGREQYF. CDR3 DNA sequence: TGTGCCAGCAGTACAGGGGGCAGGGAGCAGTACTTC. The V gene is TRBV6-5, the J gene TRBJ2-7, with 9 nucleotides matching TRBD1. This CDR3 is built from 12 residues. With V trimmed by 5 bases and J by 7 bases, 3 bases remained unmatched. Germline-derived CDR1 and CDR2 are MNHEY and SVGAGI.

The chain links TRBV9 to TRBJ2-7; D perhaps matches TRBD2 (5 bases). This CDR3 contains 16 residues. Germline lookup yields CDR1 SGDLS and CDR2 YYNGEE. Trimming left V 0 bases short and J 2 bases short, with 15 bases between. The CDR3 loop reads CASSVGSGAATYEQYF. DNA for the CDR3: TGTGCCAGCAGCGTAGGCAGCGGAGCGGCAACCTACGAGCAGTACTTC.

This chain joins TRBV18 and TRBJ1-1; D perhaps matches TRBD1 (6 bases). The germline V gene has CDR1 KGHSH and CDR2 LQKENI. The CDR3 spans 15 residues. Trimming pared 3 bases from V and 6 bases from J, leaving 17 bases between. This CDR3 is CASSPTSTGEAEAFF. The CDR3 DNA is TGTGCCAGCTCACCTACTTCGACAGGTGAGGCTGAAGCTTTCTTT.

The gene calls are TRBV7-8 and TRBJ1-5, with unresolved D. V was trimmed by 8 bases and J by 0 bases, leaving 14 bases between them. Germline CDR1 is SGHVS and CDR2 is FQNEAQ. The CDR3 loop spans 15 amino acids. The CDR3 region has the DNA TGTGCCAGCCGTCCCCCCGGCGGTAGCAATCAGCCCCAGCATTTT. Protein sequence: CASRPPGGSNQPQHF.

The V and J genes are TRBV19 and TRBJ1-1; D not certain. Germline CDR1 LNHDA, CDR2 SQIVND (reference sequence). V lost 4 bases and J lost 7, with 13 bases in between. CDR3 size: 13 residues. The CDR3 here is CASSRRGTGEAFF. The CDR3 nucleotides read TGTGCCAGTAGTAGACGGGGAACTGGTGAAGCTTTCTTT. Full variable domain (rest looked up from reference TRBV19 and TRBJ1-1): DGGITQSPKYLFRKEGQNVTLSCEQNLNHDAMYWYRQDPGQGLRLIYYSQIVNDFQKGDIAEGYSVSREKKESFPLTVTSAQKNPTAFYLCASSRRGTGEAFFGQGTRLTVV.

The rearrangement joins TRBV27 to TRBJ1-1; D unclear. CDR1 and CDR2 from the germline V gene are MNHEY and SMNVEV (reference sequence). V was shortened by 6 bases and J by 4 bases, with 18 bases between the two germline ends. The CDR3 has 15 residues. CDR3 bases: TGTGCCAGCAGATTTTCGACGGGCTCGGGCACTGAAGCTTTCTTT. Encoded protein: CASRFSTGSGTEAFF.

The chain has TRBV3-1 (or the pseudogene TRBV3-2) and TRBJ1-4; D gene ambiguous. Germline CDR1 is LGHDT and CDR2 is YNNKEL (reference sequence). Trimming pared 1 base from V and 0 bases from J, leaving 6 bases between. This CDR3 comprises 15 residues. The CDR3 sequence is CASSQGTATNEKLFF. Here the CDR3 DNA reads TGTGCCAGCAGCCAAGGAACTGCAACTAATGAAAAACTGTTTTTT.

The chain links TRBV7-2 to TRBJ1-5; 7 positions agree with TRBD1. Germline assignment: CDR1 SGHTA and CDR2 FQGNSA. J gave up 7 bases and V 4 bases, and 7 bases lay outside the gene matches. This CDR3 comprises 14 residues. The CDR3 DNA reads as TGTGCCAGCAGCTCAGGGGGGCCGGGCCAGCCCCAGCATTTT. It yields the protein CASSSGGPGQPQHF.

The chain employs TRBV15 and TRBJ2-1, with D possibly being TRBD1 (6 bases). Trimming cost V 2 bases and J 9 bases, with 23 bases left between them. The CDR3 spans 17 residues. The germline CDR1 and CDR2 sequences are LNHNV and YYDKDF (reference sequence). The CDR3, as DNA: TGTGCCACCAGCAGACCGGGGCTAGCAGGGGAAAGGGGTGAGCAGTTCTTC. Protein product: CATSRPGLAGERGEQFF.

This clone is a singleton in its sample. This chain connects TRBV18 to TRBJ1-1; 7 bases are a match to TRBD1. Per the germline V gene, CDR1 is KGHSH and CDR2 is LQKENI. The trim removed 3 bases at V and 4 bases at J, leaving 17 bases unmatched. This CDR3 comprises 18 residues. CDR3 DNA sequence: TGTGCCAGCTCACCTACAATGCCCTCCACAGGGGTTGGCACTGAAGCTTTCTTT. Encoded protein: CASSPTMPSTGVGTEAFF.

The chain recombines TRBV7-9 with TRBJ1-2; D remains ambiguous. Germline CDR1 SEHNR, CDR2 FQNEAQ (reference sequence). The V end lost 6 bases, the J end lost 4 bases, and 9 bases lay between the germline ends. The CDR3 consists of 12 residues. The CDR3 here is CASSPGSYGYTF. As DNA, the CDR3 is TGTGCCAGCAGTCCCGGATCCTATGGCTACACCTTC.

The chain employs TRBV28 and TRBJ2-1, with TRBD2 matching over 7 bases. The CDR3 is made up of 16 amino acids. CDR1 and CDR2 (germline): MDHEN, SYDVKM. The junction had 10 bases not matched to a gene; V was cut back by 3 bases and J by 5 bases. The DNA for the CDR3 is TGTGCCAGCAGTTTTGTGGAGGGAGGGCCCCACAATGAGCAGTTCTTC. Encoded protein: CASSFVEGGPHNEQFF.

This clone appeared once. The genes are TRBV7-2 and TRBJ1-1; 8 bases align to TRBD1. Germline assignment: CDR1 SGHTA and CDR2 FQGNSA. With 0 bases clipped from V and 4 bases from J, the junction kept 4 bases outside the gene matches. The CDR3 loop spans 15 amino acids. CDR3 DNA sequence: TGTGCCAGCAGCTTAGCGACAGGGGTGGCCACTGAAGCTTTCTTT. This codes for CASSLATGVATEAFF.

The V gene is TRBV9, the J gene TRBJ2-4, with D possibly matching TRBD1 (7 bases). Germline V gene sequence: CDR1 SGDLS, CDR2 YYNGEE. Deletions cut 0 bases from V and 0 bases from J, with 13 bases between. This CDR3 is built from 17 residues. The CDR3 nucleotides read TGTGCCAGCAGCGTAGGGGTTCAGGGGGGAGCCAAAAACATTCAGTACTTC. Translated: CASSVGVQGGAKNIQYF.

The V gene is TRBV6-2 or TRBV6-3, the J gene TRBJ2-2; 7 bases are shared with TRBD1. Germline values: CDR1 MNHEY, CDR2 SVGEGT. The V gene end was trimmed by 4 bases and the J gene end by 5 bases; junction bases not matched to a gene: 7. The CDR3 totals 15 residues. The CDR3 sequence is CASSSGQVKTGELFF. The DNA for the CDR3 is TGTGCCAGCAGTTCTGGACAGGTGAAAACCGGGGAGCTGTTTTTT.

The rearrangement uses TRBV11-2 and TRBJ1-2; no reliable D call. Per germline, CDR1 SGHAT and CDR2 FQNNGV. The CDR3 contains 12 residues. Trimming took off 6 bases at V and 4 bases at J, with 9 bases between the two ends. CDR3 protein: CASSWAVYGYTF. The CDR3 DNA reads as TGTGCCAGCAGTTGGGCGGTCTATGGCTACACCTTC.